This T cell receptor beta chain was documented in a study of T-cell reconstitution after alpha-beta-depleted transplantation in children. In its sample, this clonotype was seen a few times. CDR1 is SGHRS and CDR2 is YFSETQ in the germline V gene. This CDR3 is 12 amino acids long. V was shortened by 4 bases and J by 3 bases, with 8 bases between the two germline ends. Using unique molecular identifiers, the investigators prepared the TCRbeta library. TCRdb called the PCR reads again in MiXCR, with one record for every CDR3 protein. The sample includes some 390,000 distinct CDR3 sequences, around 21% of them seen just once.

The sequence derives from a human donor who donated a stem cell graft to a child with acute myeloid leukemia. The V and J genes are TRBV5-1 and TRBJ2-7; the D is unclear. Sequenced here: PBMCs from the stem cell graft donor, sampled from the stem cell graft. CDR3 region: CASSTPGYEQYF. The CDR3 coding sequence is TGCGCCAGCAGCACGCCGGGCTACGAGCAGTACTTC.